Each of the 28 T cell receptor beta chains below was sequenced from the same sample in a study of a mutant IDH1 vaccine in newly diagnosed glioma. The sample's time point: baseline, week 1 (first vaccination visit). Treatment defined: pre-vaccination baseline after standard-of-care therapy. Assay: immunoSEQ multiplex PCR; the TCRdb copy retains only in-frame clones and omits some. The sample lists 65,000 to 70,000 clones; approximately 86% were seen once. The input for sequencing was PBMCs, taken from a glioma patient treated with radiotherapy, temozolomide or both. These receptor sequences come from a man between 25 and 39 years old with glioma.

Turning to this clone: One junction end disagrees with the germline gene, perhaps due to a read error. This rearrangement joins TRBV5-1 to TRBJ2-3; D possibly matches TRBD1 or TRBD2 (5 bases each). The CDR3 runs 14 residues. The germline gives CDR1 SGHRS, CDR2 YFSETQ. CDR3 loop: CASTLGVSTDTQYF. Written as DNA, the CDR3 is TGCGCCAGCACCTTGGGGGTGAGCACAGATACGCAGTATTTT.

The rearrangement joins TRBV6-5 to TRBJ1-1; 9 bases are a match to TRBD1. Germline values: CDR1 MNHEY, CDR2 SVGAGI. The CDR3 spans 15 residues. V was clipped by 5 bases and J by 10 bases; unmatched bases: 14. Here the CDR3 reads CASSRFQGQGGVAFF. In DNA form, the CDR3 reads TGTGCCAGCAGTAGATTTCAGGGACAGGGTGGCGTAGCTTTCTTT.

This chain connects TRBV27 to TRBJ1-6, with unresolved D. Germline V CDR1 and CDR2: MNHEY, SMNVEV (reference sequence). The length of the CDR3 is 14 residues. With 4 bases removed from V and 7 bases from J, the gap between germline ends came to 11 bases. CDR3 sequence (DNA): TGTGCCAGCAGTTCTGGGCAGTCCAATTCACCCCTCCACTTT. It translates to CASSSGQSNSPLHF.

This clone was recorded only once. The V call is TRBV9, the J call TRBJ1-4; D gene ambiguous. Between the trimmed V and J ends, which lost 0 bases and 0 bases, there was a span of 6 bases. CDR3 length: 15 residues. Germline CDR1 and CDR2: SGDLS and YYNGEE. The CDR3 sequence is CASSVGHTTNEKLFF. The CDR3 DNA sequence: TGTGCCAGCAGCGTAGGACATACAACTAATGAAAAACTGTTTTTT.

The rearrangement uses TRBV11-2 and TRBJ2-7, with 12 positions matching TRBD1. The germline V gene encodes CDR1 SGHAT and CDR2 FQNNGV. The CDR3 sequence is 18 residues long. The V segment lost 2 bases and the J segment 0 bases; nucleotides outside the gene matches: 8. CDR3 nucleotides: TGTGCCAGCAGCTTACGGGACAGGGGGCTAATGTACTCCTACGAGCAGTACTTC. This translates into CASSLRDRGLMYSYEQYF.

The V call is TRBV7-2, the J call TRBJ2-5; 8 bases map to TRBD1. Germline CDR1 SGHTA, CDR2 FQGNSA. CDR3 length equals 16 residues. Trimming cost V 1 base and J 1 base; bases outside gene matches: 5. The CDR3 DNA reads TGTGCCAGCAGCTTAGAGGACAGGGCCCCCCAAGAGACCCAGTACTTC. Its translation is CASSLEDRAPQETQYF.

This clone is a singleton in its sample. V is TRBV10-3 and J is TRBJ2-7; no clear D. With 3 bases removed from V and 5 bases from J, the gap between germline ends came to 20 bases. The V gene's germline CDR1 is ENHRY and CDR2 SYGVKD. The CDR3 is made up of 16 amino acids. This CDR3 reads CAISDRTGVAPNEQYF. The DNA for the CDR3 is TGTGCCATCAGTGATCGAACTGGGGTGGCCCCCAACGAGCAGTACTTC.

This clone has only one observation. This sequence joins TRBV2 and TRBJ1-5; no clear D. The CDR3 consists of 14 residues. Trimming removed 5 bases from V and 2 bases from J, with 10 bases in between. Germline assignment: CDR1 SNHLY and CDR2 FYNNEI. CDR3 in amino acids: CASSWGNGNQPQHF. CDR3 DNA sequence: TGTGCCAGCAGTTGGGGTAATGGCAATCAGCCCCAGCATTTT.

This chain connects TRBV5-1 to TRBJ2-5, with D uncertain. Trimming left V 4 bases short and J 2 bases short, with 6 bases between. In germline, CDR1 is SGHRS, CDR2 YFSETQ. This CDR3 contains 12 residues. The CDR3 here is CASSEKQETQYF. The CDR3 coding sequence is TGCGCCAGCAGCGAGAAACAAGAGACCCAGTACTTC.

J is TRBJ2-3 and V is TRBV10-2, with D maybe TRBD1 (5 bases). The CDR3 extends over 14 amino acids. Germline CDR1 reads WSHSY; CDR2 reads SAAADI. Deletions cut 4 bases from V and 2 bases from J, with 10 bases between. This CDR3 is CASSADSPTDTQYF. CDR3 coding DNA: TGCGCCAGCAGTGCTGACAGCCCCACAGATACGCAGTATTTT.

The chain recombines TRBV10-1 with TRBJ2-3; 10 positions agree with TRBD2. Germline trimming cut 1 base from V and 6 bases from J; bases unmatched to any gene: 10. Germline lookup yields CDR1 WNHNN and CDR2 SYGVQD (reference sequence). The CDR3 totals 17 residues. The CDR3 loop is CASSEFVSGGPRDTQYF. In DNA form, the CDR3 reads TGCGCCAGCAGTGAGTTTGTTAGCGGGGGGCCCAGGGATACGCAGTATTTT.

J is TRBJ1-2 and V is TRBV11-2; no clear D gene. The ends were cut back, 2 bases at V and 4 bases at J, with 17 bases in the middle. The length of the CDR3 is 16 residues. The germline V gene encodes CDR1 SGHAT and CDR2 FQNNGV. The CDR3, as DNA: TGTGCCAGCAGCTTATTTCCGGGAGCCTTCTCCTATGGCTACACCTTC. It translates to CASSLFPGAFSYGYTF.

This clone was seen just once. The chain joins TRBV12-5 to TRBJ2-4; D uncertain. V lost 0 bases, J lost 5 bases, and 5 bases lay in between. Per the germline V gene, CDR1 is LGHNT and CDR2 is FRNRAP. CDR3 length: 13 residues. The CDR3 DNA is TGTGCTAGTGGTTTGGTATGGGAAAACATTCAGTACTTC. Protein sequence: CASGLVWENIQYF.

The chain uses TRBV2 and TRBJ2-1, with D possibly matching TRBD2 (7 bases). Germline loops: CDR1 SNHLY, CDR2 FYNNEI. Trimming removed 0 bases at V and 0 bases at J, with 12 bases between. The CDR3 runs to 17 residues. CDR3 loop: CASSEARRGGSYNEQFF. In DNA, the CDR3 is TGTGCCAGCAGTGAAGCGCGGAGGGGGGGCTCCTACAATGAGCAGTTCTTC.

V gene TRBV4-2 combines with J gene TRBJ2-3, with 13 nucleotides matching TRBD2. This CDR3 has 18 amino acids. The V and J ends lost 3 bases and 4 bases, in that order; junction bases with no gene match: 10. The germline V gene has CDR1 LGHNA and CDR2 YNFKEQ. Here the CDR3 reads CASSQALAGGQRSDTQYF. The CDR3 coding sequence is TGTGCCAGCAGCCAGGCACTAGCGGGGGGGCAAAGGTCAGATACGCAGTATTTT.

The gene calls are TRBV5-1 and TRBJ1-2, with D possibly matching TRBD1 (5 bases). This CDR3 is 14 amino acids long. Trimming cost V 2 bases and J 2 bases, with 10 bases left between them. CDR1 SGHRS and CDR2 YFSETQ come from the germline V gene. The CDR3 DNA follows: TGCGCCAGCAGCTTAGAAGGGACCAACTATGGCTACACCTTC. It specifies CASSLEGTNYGYTF. Together with reference TRBV5-1 and TRBJ1-2, the CDR3 gives the full variable domain: KAGVTQTPRYLIKTRGQQVTLSCSPISGHRSVSWYQQTPGQGLQFLFEYFSETQRNKGNFPGRFSGRQFSNSRSEMNVSTLELGDSALYLCASSLEGTNYGYTFGSGTRLTVV.

The rearrangement uses TRBV5-5 and TRBJ2-7; 7 nucleotides line up with TRBD2. J lost 5 bases, V lost 4 bases, and 9 bases had no gene match. The CDR3 covers 14 residues. Germline V CDR1 and CDR2: SGHKS, YYEKEE (reference sequence). This CDR3 is CASSPTWGGDEQYF. In DNA form, the CDR3 reads TGTGCCAGCAGCCCTACGTGGGGGGGGGACGAGCAGTACTTC.

The chain joins TRBV7-8 to TRBJ1-1; possibly TRBD1 for D (5 bases). The CDR3 consists of 15 residues. V lost 7 bases and J lost 5, with 20 bases in between. Germline assignment: CDR1 SGHVS and CDR2 FQNEAQ. The CDR3 loop reads CASTSNQGLVTEAFF. The CDR3 nucleotides are TGTGCCAGCACCTCCAACCAGGGTTTAGTTACTGAAGCTTTCTTT.

This clone was seen more than once but under ten times. The V and J genes are TRBV19 and TRBJ1-1, with 8 bases lining up with TRBD1. Germline V gene lookup returns CDR1 LNHDA and CDR2 SQIVND (reference sequence). J gave up 4 bases and V 0 bases, and 10 bases lay outside the gene matches. CDR3 size: 17 residues. CDR3 bases: TGTGCCAGTAGTATAGATCTTGAGGACAGGGTGTTCACTGAAGCTTTCTTT. This encodes CASSIDLEDRVFTEAFF. The entire variable domain, with the rest obtained from reference TRBV19 and TRBJ1-1, is as follows: DGGITQSPKYLFRKEGQNVTLSCEQNLNHDAMYWYRQDPGQGLRLIYYSQIVNDFQKGDIAEGYSVSREKKESFPLTVTSAQKNPTAFYLCASSIDLEDRVFTEAFFGQGTRLTVV.

The rearrangement uses TRBV18 and TRBJ1-2, with TRBD1 matching 7 bases. CDR1 KGHSH and CDR2 LQKENI come from the germline V gene. The CDR3 has 15 amino acids. V gave up 8 bases and J gave up 0 bases; unmatched junction bases: 9. The CDR3 coding sequence is TGTGCCAGCCTTGGACAGGTGGGGGCTAACTATGGCTACACCTTC. This encodes CASLGQVGANYGYTF.

The chain carries TRBV5-1 and TRBJ2-1, with unresolved D. There are 13 residues in the CDR3. In germline, CDR1 is SGHRS, CDR2 YFSETQ. The V end lost 0 bases, the J end lost 6 bases, and 7 bases lay between the germline ends. The CDR3 sequence: CASSLGPGNEQFF. The CDR3 DNA reads TGCGCCAGCAGCTTGGGGCCAGGCAATGAGCAGTTCTTC.

This sequence joins TRBV29-1 and TRBJ2-7; 12 positions agree with TRBD2. The V and J ends lost 4 bases and 4 bases, in that order; junction bases with no gene match: 5. Germline V gene lookup returns CDR1 SQVTM and CDR2 ANQGSEA. The CDR3 loop spans 14 amino acids. The CDR3 coding sequence is TGCAGCGTTGGTGGACTAGCGGGGAGGTACGAGCAGTACTTC. It codes for CSVGGLAGRYEQYF.

This clone was seen a handful of times. The rearrangement uses TRBV7-9 and TRBJ1-6; a possible D gene is TRBD1 (5 bases). CDR3 size: 13 residues. Germline lookup yields CDR1 SEHNR and CDR2 FQNEAQ (reference sequence). V lost 5 bases and J lost 15, with 17 bases in between. CDR3: CASSNAPQDILHF. The CDR3 DNA follows: TGTGCCAGCAGCAATGCCCCCCAGGACATCCTCCACTTT.

The V and J genes are TRBV7-7 and TRBJ2-7, with D uncertain. CDR1 and CDR2 (germline): SSHAT, FNYEAQ (reference sequence). Trimming took 4 bases from V and 1 from J, leaving 8 bases between them. This CDR3 spans 13 amino acids. CDR3 protein: CASSSPGSYEQYF. CDR3 coding DNA: TGTGCCAGCAGCTCGCCAGGTTCCTACGAGCAGTACTTC.

V and J are TRBV11-3 and TRBJ2-3; tentative D call: TRBD2 (6 bases). V lost 5 bases, J lost 2 bases, and 17 bases lay in between. Germline values: CDR1 SGHNT, CDR2 YENEEA. The CDR3 is 16 residues long. The CDR3 reads CASSPGTSQITDTQYF. CDR3 DNA: TGTGCCAGCAGCCCGGGGACTTCTCAGATCACAGATACGCAGTATTTT.

The chain employs TRBV6-4 and TRBJ2-2; 11 bases map to TRBD1. Germline assignment: CDR1 MRHNA and CDR2 SNTAGT. There are 14 residues in the CDR3. V was clipped by 6 bases and J by 7 bases; unmatched bases: 4. Here the CDR3 DNA reads TGTGCCAGCAGCGGACAGGGGGCAATCGGGGAGCTGTTTTTT. The encoded protein is CASSGQGAIGELFF.

The chain employs TRBV18 and TRBJ2-5; 8 bases fit TRBD2. The J call may not be correct, given that the DNA end is closer to TRBJ2-7. Germline CDR1 KGHSH, CDR2 LQKENI. CDR3 length: 14 residues. CDR3 DNA: TGTGCCAGCTCTCTGGTAGCGGGGAACTACGAGCAGTACTTC. Translating gives CASSLVAGNYEQYF.

This chain connects TRBV19 to TRBJ2-3; no reliable D call. Germline V lookup: CDR1 LNHDA, CDR2 SQIVND (reference sequence). Between the trimmed V and J ends, which lost 9 bases and 1 base, there was a span of 8 bases. This CDR3 has 12 amino acids. The CDR3 DNA reads TGTGCCAGCGGTTGGGGCACAGATACGCAGTATTTT. The encoded protein is CASGWGTDTQYF.